Below, one TCR beta chain is given with its context. Its antigen is not identified. Profiled with immunoSEQ multiplex PCR; TCRdb holds only in-frame clones, not every one. The table includes 100,000 to 150,000 clones, about 86% detected once. This specimen comes from a study of T cell responses to AZD1222 COVID-19 vaccine. Points from the study as a whole: Females made up more of the donors, who were largely white British, and clonal diversity may have come out too low. Baseline seropositivity characterized only a handful of AZD1222 recipients.

Trimming stripped 5 bases from V and 4 bases from J, with 18 bases between. Germline CDR1 reads SGHTA; CDR2 reads FQGNSA. The CDR3 extends over 15 amino acids. The V gene is TRBV7-2, the J gene TRBJ2-7; weak D call: TRBD1 (6 bases). The source was peripheral blood, collected on day 0 of AZD1222 vaccination. The receptor comes from an adult in good health. The CDR3 loop is CASSEVGTREYEQYF. The CDR3 nucleotides are TGTGCCAGCAGCGAGGTTGGGACACGGGAATACGAGCAGTACTTC.